This passage covers 20 T cell receptor beta chains from one sample sequenced in a study of vaccination and CD4 T cells after COVID-19. Their antigen targets remain unknown. The treatment is: roughly 10-day PBMC culture with coronavirus spike peptide pools or control peptides (ViraFEST assay). CD4+ T cells that had been cultured provided DNA sequenced with the Oncomine TCR Beta short-read assay. TCRdb reprocessed the PCR reads with MiXCR, giving one entry per CDR3 protein. The sample includes more than 9,000 distinct CDR3 sequences, less than 70% seen only once; the top ten take roughly 35%. The specimen was CD4+ T cells from blood, cultured in vitro. The receptors were sampled from a human donor who had recovered from COVID-19.

In nucleotides, the CDR3 is TGCAGTGCTAAGGTGGCAGGGGGAACTGAAGCTTTCTTT. This sequence encodes CSAKVAGGTEAFF. This chain connects TRBV20-1 to TRBJ1-1; 7 positions match TRBD1. V shed 4 bases and J 5 bases; nucleotides not matched to a gene: 7. In germline, CDR1 is DFQATT, CDR2 SNEGSKA (reference sequence). There are 13 residues in the CDR3.

The genes are TRBV5-4 and TRBJ2-2, with TRBD1 matching over 9 bases. In germline, CDR1 is SGHNT, CDR2 YYREEE (reference sequence). There are 15 residues in the CDR3. V lost 2 bases, J lost 6 bases, and 5 bases stayed unmatched. In DNA form, the CDR3 reads TGTGCCAGCAGCTTATTTACAGGGGGCTCCGGGGAGCTGTTTTTT. Translating it yields CASSLFTGGSGELFF. Full variable domain (rest looked up from reference TRBV5-4 and TRBJ2-2): ETGVTQSPTHLIKTRGQQVTLRCSSQSGHNTVSWYQQALGQGPQFIFQYYREEENGRGNFPPRFSGLQFPNYSSELNVNALELDDSALYLCASSLFTGGSGELFFGEGSRLTVL.

The chain links TRBV5-1 to TRBJ2-7, with D perhaps given as TRBD1 or TRBD2 (5 bases each). CDR1 SGHRS and CDR2 YFSETQ come from the germline V gene. Trimming removed 0 bases at V and 4 bases at J, with 11 bases between. The CDR3 covers 14 residues. CDR3: CASSLDSGTYEQYF. CDR3 nucleotide sequence: TGCGCCAGCAGCTTGGATTCAGGGACGTACGAGCAGTACTTC.

The chain recombines TRBV7-2 with TRBJ1-3, with 7 positions matching TRBD1. J gave up 8 bases and V 4 bases, and 14 bases lay outside the gene matches. The germline V gene encodes CDR1 SGHTA and CDR2 FQGNSA. CDR3 size: 16 residues. Written as DNA, the CDR3 is TGTGCCAGCAGCTCTTACCGCCGGGACAGCGGGGACACCATATATTTT. The encoded protein is CASSSYRRDSGDTIYF.

This chain's CDR3 is CASSRTGNYGYTF. In nucleotides, the CDR3 is TGCGCCAGCAGTCGGACAGGCAACTATGGCTACACCTTC. This rearrangement joins TRBV10-1 to TRBJ1-2; TRBD1 agrees at 7 bases. The CDR3 is 13 residues long. Looked up from germline, CDR1 is WNHNN and CDR2 is SYGVQD (reference sequence). Trimming took 5 bases from V and 2 from J; bases not matched to a gene: 2.

This clonotype was seen a single time. The chain couples TRBV28 to TRBJ1-2; 7 bases map to TRBD1. Germline V lookup: CDR1 MDHEN, CDR2 SYDVKM. V lost 4 bases to trimming and J lost 3 bases; unmatched junction nucleotides: 8. The CDR3 length is 15 residues. CDR3 bases: TGTGCCAGCAGTTCCCTGAAAGGGGGCGACTATGGCTACACCTTC. Translation: CASSSLKGGDYGYTF.

The chain recombines TRBV6-5 with TRBJ2-2, with D possibly being TRBD1 (6 bases). V shed 2 bases and J shed 1 base, with 8 bases lying between them. Germline V lookup: CDR1 MNHEY, CDR2 SVGAGI. This CDR3 is 15 amino acids long. CDR3: CASSYLTGNTGELFF. The DNA for the CDR3 is TGTGCCAGCAGTTACCTGACAGGGAACACCGGGGAGCTGTTTTTT.

V gene TRBV20-1 combines with J gene TRBJ2-4, with a tentative D call TRBD1 (5 bases). The V gene's germline CDR1 is DFQATT and CDR2 SNEGSKA (reference sequence). The germline V and J ends were trimmed by 5 bases and 7 bases, with 12 bases remaining between them. The CDR3 consists of 12 residues. Here the CDR3 reads CSAEARVNIQYF. The CDR3 DNA reads TGCAGTGCTGAAGCCAGGGTGAACATTCAGTACTTC.

The V call is TRBV11-3, the J call TRBJ1-2; a weak D match, TRBD1 (5 bases). CDR3 length: 14 amino acids. Germline values: CDR1 SGHNT, CDR2 YENEEA. Trimming cost V 3 bases and J 8 bases, with 16 bases left between them. For the CDR3, the DNA is TGTGCCAGCAGCTTGGATCAGGGTCTACGGGGCTACACCTTC. Encoded protein: CASSLDQGLRGYTF.

This clonotype is classed as hyperexpanded. The chain employs TRBV6-2 or TRBV6-3 and TRBJ1-1; weak D call: TRBD1 (5 bases). CDR3 length equals 13 residues. Germline-derived CDR1 and CDR2 are MNHEY and SVGEGT. V lost 6 bases to trimming and J lost 5 bases, with 13 bases between them. In DNA, the CDR3 is TGTGCCAGCAGACCCTGGGAGGGGACTGAAGCTTTCTTT. It codes for CASRPWEGTEAFF.

This sequence joins TRBV7-2 and TRBJ1-1, with D uncertain. The CDR3 contains 13 residues. Germline V gene lookup returns CDR1 SGHTA and CDR2 FQGNSA. Trimming left V 3 bases short and J 0 bases short, with 5 bases between. The CDR3 loop reads CASSFAVNTEAFF. In DNA, the CDR3 is TGTGCCAGCAGCTTCGCGGTGAACACTGAAGCTTTCTTT.

This chain joins TRBV7-9 and TRBJ1-2; TRBD1 might be the D (5 bases). Germline V lookup: CDR1 SEHNR, CDR2 FQNEAQ (reference sequence). The CDR3 sequence is 15 residues long. The germline V and J ends were trimmed by 6 bases and 3 bases, with 17 bases remaining between them. The CDR3 nucleotides read TGTGCCAGCAGTTTTGGGGCCGGACTTGACTATGGCTACACCTTC. Translated: CASSFGAGLDYGYTF. Filled out from reference TRBV7-9 and TRBJ1-2, the complete variable domain reads DTGVSQNPRHKITKRGQNVTFRCDPISEHNRLYWYRQTLGQGPEFLTYFQNEAQLEKSRLLSDRFSAERPKGSFSTLEIQRTEQGDSAMYLCASSFGAGLDYGYTFGSGTRLTVV.

In this sample, this clonotype turned up a few times. V gene TRBV7-8 combines with J gene TRBJ1-2; possibly TRBD1 for D (5 bases). The CDR3 consists of 15 residues. Germline CDR1 reads SGHVS; CDR2 reads FQNEAQ. Trimming left V 1 base short and J 8 bases short, with 17 bases between. CDR3 amino acids: CASSLGLGEGEGYTF. The CDR3 coding sequence is TGTGCCAGCAGCTTAGGGCTAGGGGAGGGCGAGGGCTACACCTTC.

Notes on this clonotype: A junction boundary mismatches the germline segment, possibly from a read error. J is TRBJ2-2 and V is TRBV25-1, with 9 bases identical to TRBD1. This CDR3 is built from 15 residues. From germline, CDR1 is MGHDK and CDR2 SYGVNS. The CDR3 DNA is TGTGCCAGCAGTGCTACCGGGACAGGGTTTGGGGGGCTGTTTTTT. Protein: CASSATGTGFGGLFF.

The rearrangement joins TRBV7-2 to TRBJ1-6, with D unclear. The CDR3 contains 15 residues. V was cut by 5 bases and J by 11 bases, with 19 bases left in between. Germline V CDR1 and CDR2: SGHTA, FQGNSA. This chain's CDR3 is CASSPQVDGATPLHF. CDR3 nucleotide sequence: TGTGCCAGCAGCCCCCAGGTTGATGGTGCGACACCCCTCCACTTT. Looking up the rest from reference TRBV7-2 and TRBJ1-6 gives the full variable domain: GAGVSQSPSNKVTEKGKDVELRCDPISGHTALYWYRQSLGQGLEFLIYFQGNSAPDKSGLPSDRFSAERTGGSVSTLTIQRTQQEDSAVYLCASSPQVDGATPLHFGNGTRLTVT.

The J gene is TRBJ2-1, the V gene TRBV24-1; 11 nucleotides match TRBD2. Per germline, CDR1 KGHDR and CDR2 SFDVKD. V shed 5 bases, J shed 8 bases, and the junction held 13 bases outside the gene matches. The CDR3 runs to 17 residues. This CDR3 reads CATSGRASGRQSDEQFF. CDR3 nucleotides: TGTGCCACCAGTGGGAGGGCTAGCGGGAGGCAAAGCGATGAGCAGTTCTTC.

The V call is TRBV20-1, the J call TRBJ1-4; D perhaps matches TRBD1 (5 bases). CDR3 length equals 15 residues. Germline values: CDR1 DFQATT, CDR2 SNEGSKA (reference sequence). Trimming removed 2 bases at V and 6 bases at J, with 16 bases between. The DNA for the CDR3 is TGCAGTGCTAGAAATGTCCGGGACGGGTATGAAAAACTGTTTTTT. It codes for CSARNVRDGYEKLFF.

The chain combines TRBV10-3 with TRBJ2-5; 8 bases fit TRBD2. Germline lookup yields CDR1 ENHRY and CDR2 SYGVKD. Losses at the gene ends were 5 bases for V and 3 bases for J; bases not matched to a gene: 11. The CDR3 is 16 residues long. CDR3: CAISYTSGGLKETQYF. The CDR3 DNA sequence: TGTGCCATCAGTTATACTAGCGGAGGTCTTAAAGAGACCCAGTACTTC.

V usage is TRBV5-1 and J usage is TRBJ1-2; perhaps TRBD1 as D (5 bases). CDR1 is SGHRS and CDR2 is YFSETQ in the germline V gene. The CDR3 runs 14 residues. Trimming took 0 bases from V and 7 from J, leaving 13 bases between them. The CDR3 reads CASSLVLRDSGYTF. The CDR3 nucleotides read TGCGCCAGCAGCTTGGTTCTCAGGGACTCTGGCTACACCTTC.

CDR3 residues: CAWSRWGGLETQYF. CDR3 bases: TGTGCCTGGAGTAGGTGGGGGGGCCTGGAGACCCAGTACTTC. The genes are TRBV30 and TRBJ2-5; possible D gene TRBD2, 7 bases. Germline CDR1 reads GTSNPN; CDR2 reads SVGIG (reference sequence). The CDR3 length is 14 residues. Deletions cut 2 bases from V and 5 bases from J, with 15 bases between.